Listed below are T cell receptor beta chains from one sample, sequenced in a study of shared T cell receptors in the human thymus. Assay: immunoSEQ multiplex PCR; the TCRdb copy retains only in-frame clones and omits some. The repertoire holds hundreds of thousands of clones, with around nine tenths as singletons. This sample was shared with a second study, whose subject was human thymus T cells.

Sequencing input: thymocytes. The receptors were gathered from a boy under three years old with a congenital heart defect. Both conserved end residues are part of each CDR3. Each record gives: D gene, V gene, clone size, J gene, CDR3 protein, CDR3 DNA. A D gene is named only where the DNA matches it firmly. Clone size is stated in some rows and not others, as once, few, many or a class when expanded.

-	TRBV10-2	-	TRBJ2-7	CASRSGSYEQYF	TGCGCCAGCCGGAGCGGATCCTACGAGCAGTACTTC
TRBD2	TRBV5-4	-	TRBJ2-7	CASTLAGEAHEQYF	TGTGCCAGCACCCTAGCGGGAGAGGCCCACGAGCAGTACTTC
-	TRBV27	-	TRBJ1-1	CASRANTEAFF	TGTGCCAGCAGGGCAAACACTGAAGCTTTCTTT
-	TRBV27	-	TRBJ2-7	CASSFSDKIYEQYF	TGTGCCAGCAGTTTTTCGGACAAGATCTACGAGCAGTACTTC
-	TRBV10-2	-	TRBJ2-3	CASSLTRPPDTQYF	TGCGCCAGCAGCTTGACTCGACCCCCAGATACGCAGTATTTT
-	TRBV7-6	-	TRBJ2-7	CASSFRRISGTRYEQYF	TGTGCCAGCAGCTTCCGCCGGATCAGCGGGACACGCTACGAGCAGTACTTC
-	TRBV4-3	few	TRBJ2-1	CASSRDGEERMYNEQFF	TGCGCCAGCAGCCGAGACGGGGAGGAGCGGATGTACAATGAGCAGTTCTTC
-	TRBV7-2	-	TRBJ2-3	CASSPASRRASTDTQYF	TGTGCCAGCAGCCCCGCCTCGCGGCGGGCGAGCACAGATACGCAGTATTTT
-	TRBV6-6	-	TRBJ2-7	CASSYVAGLSYEQYF	TGTGCCAGCAGTTATGTCGCGGGACTCTCCTACGAGCAGTACTTC
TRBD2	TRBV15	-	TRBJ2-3	CATSRLMTSGTDTQYF	TGTGCCACCAGCAGACTCATGACTAGCGGGACAGATACGCAGTATTTT
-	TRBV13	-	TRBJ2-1	CASSFGSGSYNEQFF	TGTGCCAGCAGCTTTGGTAGCGGCTCCTACAATGAGCAGTTCTTC
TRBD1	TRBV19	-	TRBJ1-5	CASRPGTGHNQPQHF	TGTGCCAGTAGACCGGGGACAGGACACAATCAGCCCCAGCATTTT
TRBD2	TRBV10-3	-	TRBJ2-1	CAISGTSYNEQFF	TGTGCCATCAGTGGGACTAGCTACAATGAGCAGTTCTTC
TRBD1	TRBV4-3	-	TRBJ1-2	CASSQENGRGYPRNYGYTF	TGCGCCAGCAGCCAAGAAAACGGCAGGGGGTACCCGAGAAACTATGGCTACACCTTC
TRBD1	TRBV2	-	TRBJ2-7	CASSDRQGHYEQYF	TGTGCCAGCAGTGACCGACAGGGTCATTACGAGCAGTACTTC
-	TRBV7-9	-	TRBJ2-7	CASSLYGGGPYEQYF	TGTGCCAGCAGCTTATACGGCGGGGGCCCCTACGAGCAGTACTTC
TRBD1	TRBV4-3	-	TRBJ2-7	CASSQVNSGTGGVRNYEQYF	TGCGCCAGCAGCCAGGTAAACTCCGGGACAGGGGGCGTTCGAAACTACGAGCAGTACTTC
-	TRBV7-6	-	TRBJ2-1	CASSNQRWGHTYNEQFF	TGTGCCAGCAGCAACCAGCGATGGGGGCACACCTACAATGAGCAGTTCTTC
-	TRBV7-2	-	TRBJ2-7	CASSPIAESHEQYF	TGTGCCAGCAGCCCCATCGCTGAGTCCCACGAGCAGTACTTC
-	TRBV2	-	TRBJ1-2	CASSEYSGNYGYTF	TGTGCCAGCAGTGAATATTCGGGTAACTATGGCTACACCTTC
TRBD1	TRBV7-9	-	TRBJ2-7	CASSLGQGPGYF	TGTGCCAGCAGCTTGGGACAGGGGCCGGGGTACTTC
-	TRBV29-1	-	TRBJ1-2	CSVKNEGSSANGYTF	TGCAGCGTGAAGAATGAGGGCTCAAGTGCGAATGGCTACACCTTC
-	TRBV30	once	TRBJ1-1	CAWMEVPNTEAFF	TGTGCCTGGATGGAGGTCCCGAACACTGAAGCTTTCTTT
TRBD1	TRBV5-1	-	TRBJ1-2	CASRRPGGTYGYTF	TGCGCCAGCAGAAGGCCAGGGGGGACCTATGGCTACACCTTC
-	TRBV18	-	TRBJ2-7	CASSPGNSAYEQYF	TGTGCCAGCTCCCCCGGTAATTCTGCCTACGAGCAGTACTTC